This TCR beta chain was profiled in a study of OX40 agonist ivuxolimab in advanced cancers. Study as a whole: Three patients got partial responses; one had hepatocellular carcinoma and two had cutaneous melanoma. General study findings and limits: Among the nonresponders, some also had low normalized T-cell clonal expansion. Mean expanded clone counts were higher in CD8+ than CD4+ T cells. At 0.1 to 3.0 mg/kg, clonal expansion of CD4+ and CD8+ blood T cells had occurred by week 6.

About this clone itself: Its antigen remains unidentified. Within the sample, other DNA sequences also encode this same CDR3.

Profiled with immunoSEQ multiplex PCR; TCRdb holds only in-frame clones, not every one. The sample carries about 100,000 clones, roughly 90% recorded once. The germline gives CDR1 SGHRS, CDR2 YFSETQ. This CDR3 comprises 14 residues. J was trimmed by 2 bases and V by 3 bases; bases with no gene match: 3. The sequence was collected from an adult with an advanced solid tumor such as melanoma, head and neck, liver or kidney cancer. The chain joins TRBV5-1 to TRBJ2-7; 9 nucleotides match TRBD1. The sample consisted of CD4+ or CD8+ T cells sorted from blood, taken in a trial of the OX40 agonist ivuxolimab. The CDR3 region is CASSSGTGTYEQYF. CDR3 DNA: TGCGCCAGCAGCTCCGGGACAGGGACCTACGAGCAGTACTTC.